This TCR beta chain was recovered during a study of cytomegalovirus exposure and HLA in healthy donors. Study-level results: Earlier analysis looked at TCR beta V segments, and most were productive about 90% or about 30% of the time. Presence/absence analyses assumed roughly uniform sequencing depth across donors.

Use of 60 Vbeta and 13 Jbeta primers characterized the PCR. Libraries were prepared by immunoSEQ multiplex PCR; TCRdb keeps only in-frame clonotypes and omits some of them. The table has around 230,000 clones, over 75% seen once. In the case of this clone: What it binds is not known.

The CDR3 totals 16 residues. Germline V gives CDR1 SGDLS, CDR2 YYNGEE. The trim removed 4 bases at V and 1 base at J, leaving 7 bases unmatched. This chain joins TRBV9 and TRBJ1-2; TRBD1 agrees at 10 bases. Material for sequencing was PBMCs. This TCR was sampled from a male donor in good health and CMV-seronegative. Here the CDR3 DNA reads TGTGCCAGCAGCCCTCCTAGGACAGGGGGTAACTATGGCTACACCTTC. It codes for CASSPPRTGGNYGYTF.